The next 8 T cell receptor beta chains were all read from a single sample in a study of Ad26.COV2.S vaccination and SARS-CoV-2 variants (dated by TCRdb to about 2021). The sample's treatment or condition label, in plain terms: 15 to 20 received Ad26.COV2.S at low or high dose, single or two shots; about 5 received placebo; per-sample allocation not given. For vaccine and placebo recipients, the sequenced repertoires came from samples collected on day 63 after the first injection. The library came from the immunoSEQ multiplex PCR assay. In TCRdb, the immuneACCESS table is reduced to in-frame sequences with V and J assigned. These tables do not hold every clone; where another copy was compared, an unresolved V gene accounts for under half, and the others remain unexplained. This sample gives some 450,000 clones in total; 90% of them show up just once. The ten largest clones represent roughly 4.3% of the sample.

The sample in question was peripheral blood, obtained in a trial of Ad26.COV2.S vaccine versus placebo. These receptor sequences come from a person between 18 and 65 years old who received the Ad26.COV2.S COVID-19 vaccine or a placebo.

The chain carries TRBV6-5 and TRBJ2-1; a possible D gene is TRBD2 (6 bases). Trimming stripped 2 bases from V and 8 bases from J, with 13 bases between. In germline, CDR1 is MNHEY, CDR2 SVGAGI. This CDR3 contains 14 residues. CDR3 loop: CASSYAREVDEQFF. CDR3 nucleotides: TGTGCCAGCAGTTACGCGAGGGAGGTTGATGAGCAGTTCTTC.

This chain joins TRBV5-1 and TRBJ2-2, with 13 bases fitting TRBD2. From germline, CDR1 is SGHRS and CDR2 YFSETQ. This CDR3 region has 17 residues. V trimming: 2 bases; J trimming: 4 bases; junction bases outside the gene matches: 5. The CDR3 here is CASSLTGTSGTTGELFF. The CDR3 DNA reads TGCGCCAGCAGCTTAACCGGGACTAGCGGGACCACCGGGGAGCTGTTTTTT. Full variable domain (outside the CDR3, taken from reference TRBV5-1 and TRBJ2-2): KAGVTQTPRYLIKTRGQQVTLSCSPISGHRSVSWYQQTPGQGLQFLFEYFSETQRNKGNFPGRFSGRQFSNSRSEMNVSTLELGDSALYLCASSLTGTSGTTGELFFGEGSRLTVL.

This chain links TRBV28 with TRBJ1-6, with D possibly TRBD1 on 5 matching bases. Germline V lookup: CDR1 MDHEN, CDR2 SYDVKM. The CDR3 is 14 amino acids. V was clipped by 3 bases and J by 6 bases, with 9 bases between them. CDR3 coding DNA: TGTGCCAGCAGTTTCGACAGATTTAATTCACCCCTCCACTTT. This encodes CASSFDRFNSPLHF.

This chain joins TRBV5-4 and TRBJ2-5, with D perhaps matching TRBD2 (5 bases). Germline lookup yields CDR1 SGHNT and CDR2 YYREEE (reference sequence). Deletions cut 3 bases from V and 4 bases from J, with 16 bases between. This CDR3 has 15 amino acids. CDR3 in amino acids: CASSSPAAGLETQYF. In DNA form, the CDR3 reads TGTGCCAGCAGCTCACCCGCTGCGGGTCTAGAGACCCAGTACTTC.

The chain is built from TRBV7-2 and TRBJ2-5; 8 bases align to TRBD1. The CDR3 is 14 amino acids. CDR1 and CDR2 from the germline V gene are SGHTA and FQGNSA. V trimming: 3 bases; J trimming: 3 bases; junction bases outside the gene matches: 3. The CDR3 DNA reads TGTGCCAGCAGCTTGGACAGGGTAAAAGAGACCCAGTACTTC. Translated: CASSLDRVKETQYF.

The chain links TRBV10-3 to TRBJ2-7; D is uncertain. The CDR3 has 14 amino acids. V lost 2 bases and J lost 2, with 10 bases in between. Germline V gene sequence: CDR1 ENHRY, CDR2 SYGVKD. The CDR3: CAISESTSPYEQYF. The CDR3 DNA reads TGTGCCATCAGTGAGAGCACCTCTCCCTACGAGCAGTACTTC.

The V and J genes are TRBV19 and TRBJ1-2; D unclear. CDR1 and CDR2 (germline): LNHDA, SQIVND (reference sequence). Trimming cost V 8 bases and J 2 bases, with 9 bases left between them. The CDR3 sequence is 12 residues long. The CDR3 coding sequence is TGTGCCAGTGAGGGTCTAAACTATGGCTACACCTTC. The encoded protein is CASEGLNYGYTF.

V is TRBV2 and J is TRBJ2-7, with 11 bases matching TRBD2. This CDR3 has 16 amino acids. Germline CDR1 and CDR2: SNHLY and FYNNEI. Germline trimming cut 7 bases from V and 4 bases from J; bases unmatched to any gene: 12. DNA of the CDR3: TGTGCCAGCACTCAAAGACTAGCGGGAAGGTCATACGAGCAGTACTTC. It yields the protein CASTQRLAGRSYEQYF.